The 15 T cell receptor beta chains below come from one sample, sequenced in a study of technical replicates of blood from a handful of donors. The method was immunoSEQ multiplex PCR; TCRdb's version includes in-frame clones alone and lacks a portion of them. The repertoire holds approximately 87,000 clones, with 85% to 95% as singletons. The sample comprised T cells isolated from PBMCs. The receptors stem from a human donor in good health.

The rearrangement links TRBV27 to TRBJ2-5; 9 nucleotides agree with TRBD1. The CDR3 spans 16 residues. CDR1 is MNHEY, CDR2 SMNVEV, per germline (reference sequence). V shed 5 bases, J shed 4 bases, and the junction held 11 bases outside the gene matches. CDR3 DNA sequence: TGTGCCAGCAGTCCGTGGGGACAGGGCCGGGTAGAGACCCAGTACTTC. Its protein product is CASSPWGQGRVETQYF.

This rearrangement joins TRBV6-6 to TRBJ1-1, with D tentatively TRBD1 (5 bases). The CDR3 contains 13 residues. V lost 6 bases to trimming and J lost 4 bases, with 12 bases between them. CDR1 and CDR2 from the germline V gene are MNHNY and SVGAGI (reference sequence). DNA of the CDR3: TGTGCCAGCAGCCAGGGTGGCGGCACTGAAGCTTTCTTT. This encodes CASSQGGGTEAFF.

The table lists this clone with a count of one. The chain is built from TRBV14 and TRBJ1-2; TRBD1 aligns across 8 bases. CDR3 length equals 13 residues. Unmatched junction bases numbered 4, after V lost 7 bases and J lost 3 bases. The V gene's germline CDR1 is SGHDN and CDR2 FVKESK. CDR3 sequence (DNA): TGTGCCAGCACCCGGACAGGGTACTATGGCTACACCTTC. This codes for CASTRTGYYGYTF.

The chain is built from TRBV6-5 and TRBJ2-3, with 8 bases fitting TRBD1. Germline V gene lookup returns CDR1 MNHEY and CDR2 SVGAGI. With 2 bases clipped from V and 6 bases from J, the junction kept 10 bases outside the gene matches. The CDR3 totals 16 residues. The CDR3 sequence: CASSYMAGGVSDTQYF. The CDR3 DNA sequence: TGTGCCAGCAGTTACATGGCAGGGGGCGTGAGCGATACGCAGTATTTT.

The V gene is TRBV7-9, the J gene TRBJ1-2; TRBD1 matches at 7 bases. CDR3 length: 17 residues. CDR1 is SEHNR, CDR2 FQNEAQ, per germline (reference sequence). After removal of 6 bases from V and 0 bases from J, the junction contained 13 bases not matched to a gene. CDR3 nucleotide sequence: TGTGCCAGCAGTCCAACAGGGGTACGGATCCCTAACTATGGCTACACCTTC. Translated: CASSPTGVRIPNYGYTF.

The V and J genes are TRBV5-1 and TRBJ2-2; D call uncertain. The V end lost 4 bases, the J end lost 6 bases, and 13 bases lay between the germline ends. From germline, CDR1 is SGHRS and CDR2 YFSETQ. The CDR3 runs 14 residues. The CDR3 DNA reads TGCGCCAGCAGCATGAATCCGAAGCCCGGGGAGCTGTTTTTT. It encodes CASSMNPKPGELFF.

This chain connects TRBV28 to TRBJ2-5; D gene uncertain. The V end was cut by 4 bases, the J end by 5 bases, with 17 bases between. In germline, CDR1 is MDHEN, CDR2 SYDVKM. The CDR3 contains 15 residues. The CDR3 DNA sequence: TGTGCCAGCAGTTCATTGGTAGGCTCGCGGGAGACCCAGTACTTC. As protein: CASSSLVGSRETQYF.

The V call is TRBV6-5, the J call TRBJ1-1; tentative D call: TRBD1 (6 bases). The CDR3 consists of 15 residues. Trimming pared 0 bases from V and 6 bases from J, leaving 14 bases between. Looked up from germline, CDR1 is MNHEY and CDR2 is SVGAGI. This chain's CDR3 is CASSYSLGGMAEAFF. The CDR3 DNA reads as TGTGCCAGCAGTTACTCTTTAGGGGGTATGGCTGAAGCTTTCTTT.

The sample holds a few counts of this clone. The DNA for the CDR3 is TGCGCCAGCAGTGAGTCGAGTAGAGCCCAAGAGACCCAGTACTTC. Its protein product is CASSESSRAQETQYF. The V and J genes are TRBV10-2 and TRBJ2-5; D is ambiguous. Between the trimmed V and J ends, which lost 0 bases and 1 base, there was a span of 9 bases. The CDR3 is 15 residues long. From germline, CDR1 is WSHSY and CDR2 SAAADI.

This chain uses TRBV6-5 with TRBJ2-1; tentatively, D is TRBD2 (6 bases). The CDR3 consists of 15 residues. CDR1 and CDR2 from the germline V gene are MNHEY and SVGAGI. V dropped 6 bases and J dropped 9 bases, with 21 bases sitting between them. The CDR3 nucleotides are TGTGCCAGCAGGAAGACGAGGATGGGGGGTGGTGAGCAGTTCTTC. Translating it yields CASRKTRMGGGEQFF.

The chain couples TRBV6-5 to TRBJ2-7, with 8 bases matching TRBD2. The germline gives CDR1 MNHEY, CDR2 SVGAGI. CDR3 length equals 14 residues. The trim removed 2 bases at V and 3 bases at J, leaving 3 bases unmatched. CDR3 residues: CASSYGLAGYEQYF. CDR3 coding DNA: TGTGCCAGCAGTTACGGCCTAGCGGGCTACGAGCAGTACTTC.

This chain uses TRBV19 with TRBJ2-3; D remains ambiguous. With 5 bases removed from V and 3 bases from J, the gap between germline ends came to 24 bases. This CDR3 region has 18 residues. CDR1 and CDR2 (germline): LNHDA, SQIVND (reference sequence). The CDR3 sequence: CASSSRYQARMETDTQYF. In nucleotides, the CDR3 is TGTGCCAGTAGTTCCCGCTATCAGGCGCGTATGGAAACAGATACGCAGTATTTT.

The chain is built from TRBV7-9 and TRBJ1-1, with no clear D. CDR3 length: 18 residues. The V gene's germline CDR1 is SEHNR and CDR2 FQNEAQ (reference sequence). Trimming shortened V by 5 bases and J by 3 bases, and 25 bases separated the two germline ends. As DNA, the CDR3 is TGTGCCAGCAGCCCTACACATTTCGGGAAGGGAGGTGACACTGAAGCTTTCTTT. Its protein is CASSPTHFGKGGDTEAFF.

V usage is TRBV5-1 and J usage is TRBJ2-2; a weak D match, TRBD2 (6 bases). CDR1 and CDR2 (germline): SGHRS, YFSETQ. Trimming stripped 0 bases from V and 3 bases from J, with 15 bases between. The CDR3 covers 17 residues. Written as DNA, the CDR3 is TGCGCCAGCAGCTTGGGACGGGGGATGTTGGACACCGGGGAGCTGTTTTTT. Amino acids: CASSLGRGMLDTGELFF.

A single count supports this clone. The CDR3 protein is CASSLQFQPQHF. In nucleotides, the CDR3 is TGTGCCAGCAGTTTACAGTTTCAGCCCCAGCATTTT. This chain connects TRBV28 to TRBJ1-5; D is ambiguous. CDR3 length: 12 amino acids. Trimming stripped 2 bases from V and 6 bases from J, with 5 bases between. CDR1 and CDR2 (germline): MDHEN, SYDVKM.